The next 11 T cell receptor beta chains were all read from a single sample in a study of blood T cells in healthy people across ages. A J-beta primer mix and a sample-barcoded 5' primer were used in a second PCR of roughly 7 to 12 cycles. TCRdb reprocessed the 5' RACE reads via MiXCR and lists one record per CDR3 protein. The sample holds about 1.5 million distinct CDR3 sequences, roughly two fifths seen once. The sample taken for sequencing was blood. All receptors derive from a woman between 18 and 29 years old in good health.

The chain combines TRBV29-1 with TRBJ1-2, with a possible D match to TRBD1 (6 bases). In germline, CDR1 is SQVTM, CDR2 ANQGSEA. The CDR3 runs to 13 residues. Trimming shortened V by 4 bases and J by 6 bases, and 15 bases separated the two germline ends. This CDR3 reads CSVAGTNNDGYTF. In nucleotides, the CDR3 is TGCAGCGTTGCCGGGACAAACAACGATGGCTACACCTTC.

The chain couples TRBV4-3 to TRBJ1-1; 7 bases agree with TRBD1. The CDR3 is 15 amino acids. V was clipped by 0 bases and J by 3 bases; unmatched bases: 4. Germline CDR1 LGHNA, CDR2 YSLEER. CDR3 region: CASSQESRGDTEAFF. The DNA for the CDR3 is TGCGCCAGCAGCCAAGAGAGCAGGGGGGACACTGAAGCTTTCTTT.

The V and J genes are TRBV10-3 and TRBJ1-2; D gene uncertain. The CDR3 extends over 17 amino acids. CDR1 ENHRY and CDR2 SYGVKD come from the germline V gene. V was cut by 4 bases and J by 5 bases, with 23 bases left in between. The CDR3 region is CAISGTTRTVSRYGYTF. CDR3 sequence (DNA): TGTGCCATCAGTGGTACAACTCGTACAGTATCGAGATATGGCTACACCTTC.

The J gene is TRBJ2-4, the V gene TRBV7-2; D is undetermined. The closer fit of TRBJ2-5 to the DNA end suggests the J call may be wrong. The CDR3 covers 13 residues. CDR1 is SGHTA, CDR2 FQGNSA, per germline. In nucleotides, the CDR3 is TGTGCCAGCTGCCGGACCGCTCAAGAGACCCAGTACTTC. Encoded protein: CASCRTAQETQYF.

DNA for the CDR3: TGCGCCAGCAGTGAGATAGCGGGGTATACCGGGGAGCTGTTTTTT. Residues: CASSEIAGYTGELFF. The gene calls are TRBV10-2 and TRBJ2-2; 8 bases fit TRBD2. With V trimmed by 2 bases and J by 5 bases, 4 bases remained unmatched. The CDR3 extends over 15 amino acids. Germline V lookup: CDR1 WSHSY, CDR2 SAAADI.

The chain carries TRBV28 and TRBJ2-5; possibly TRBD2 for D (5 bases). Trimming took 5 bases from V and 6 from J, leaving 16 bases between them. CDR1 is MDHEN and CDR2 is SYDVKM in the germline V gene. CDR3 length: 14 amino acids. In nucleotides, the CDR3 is TGTGCCAGCAGTCCCCATCCTAGGGAGAAGACCCAGTACTTC. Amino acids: CASSPHPREKTQYF.

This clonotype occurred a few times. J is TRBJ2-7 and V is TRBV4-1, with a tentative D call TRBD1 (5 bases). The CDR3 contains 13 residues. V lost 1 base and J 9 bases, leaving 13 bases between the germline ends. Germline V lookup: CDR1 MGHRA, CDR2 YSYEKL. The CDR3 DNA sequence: TGCGCCAGCAGCCAAGTTCAGGGTCTCGGGCAGTACTTC. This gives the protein CASSQVQGLGQYF.

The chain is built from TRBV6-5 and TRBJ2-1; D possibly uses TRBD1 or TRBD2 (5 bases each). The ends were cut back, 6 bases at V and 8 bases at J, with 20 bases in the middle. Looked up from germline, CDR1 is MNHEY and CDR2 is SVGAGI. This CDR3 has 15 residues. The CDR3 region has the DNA TGTGCCAGCAGCCACAACCGCCGGGGCCCGGATGAGCAGTTCTTC. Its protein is CASSHNRRGPDEQFF.

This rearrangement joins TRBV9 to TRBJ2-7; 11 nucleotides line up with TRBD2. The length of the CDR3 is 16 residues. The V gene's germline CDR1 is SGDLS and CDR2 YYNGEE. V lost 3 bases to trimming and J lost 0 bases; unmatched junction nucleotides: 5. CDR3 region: CASSATLAGASYEQYF. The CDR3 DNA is TGTGCCAGCAGCGCGACACTAGCGGGGGCCTCCTACGAGCAGTACTTC.

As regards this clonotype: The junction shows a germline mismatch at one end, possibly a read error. CDR3 DNA: TGTGCCAGCAGCGTAGCGGATCGCGGGTACGAGCAGTACTTC. Amino acids: CASSVADRGYEQYF. The V and J genes are TRBV7-2 and TRBJ2-5; weak D call: TRBD2 (6 bases). Judging by the DNA end, TRBJ2-7 fits better; the J call may be wrong. Germline V gene lookup returns CDR1 SGHTA and CDR2 FQGNSA. The CDR3 is 14 residues long.

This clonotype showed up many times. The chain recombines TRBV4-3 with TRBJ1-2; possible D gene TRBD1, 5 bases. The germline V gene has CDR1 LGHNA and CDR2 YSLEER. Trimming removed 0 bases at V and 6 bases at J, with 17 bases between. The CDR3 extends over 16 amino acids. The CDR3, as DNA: TGCGCCAGCAGCCAAGAGCCCTACCGGGGGGAGGATGGCTACACCTTC. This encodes CASSQEPYRGEDGYTF.